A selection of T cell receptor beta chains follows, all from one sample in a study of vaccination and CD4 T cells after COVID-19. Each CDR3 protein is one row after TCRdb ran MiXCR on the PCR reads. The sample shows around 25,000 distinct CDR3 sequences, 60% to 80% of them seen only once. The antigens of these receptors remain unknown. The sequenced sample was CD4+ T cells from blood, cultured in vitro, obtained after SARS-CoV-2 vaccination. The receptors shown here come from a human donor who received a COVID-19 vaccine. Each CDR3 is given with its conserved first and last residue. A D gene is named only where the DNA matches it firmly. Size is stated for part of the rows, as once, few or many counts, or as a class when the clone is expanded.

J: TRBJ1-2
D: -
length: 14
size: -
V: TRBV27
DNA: TGTGCCAGCGCCCCCGTGGAGGATCCCTATGGCTACACCTTC
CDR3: CASAPVEDPYGYTF

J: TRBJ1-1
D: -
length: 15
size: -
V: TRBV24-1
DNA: TGTGCCACCAGTGGAACCGGGGCCGTTGGGACTGAAGCTTTCTTT
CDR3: CATSGTGAVGTEAFF

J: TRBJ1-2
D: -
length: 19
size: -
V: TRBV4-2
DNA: TGTGCCAGCAGCCAAGGATCCGGCAGGGCCGGGATTGGGAACTATGGCTACACCTTC
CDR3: CASSQGSGRAGIGNYGYTF

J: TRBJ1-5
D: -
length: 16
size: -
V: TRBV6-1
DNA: TGTGCCAGCAGTGAAGAGGCGAGGAGGAGCAATCAGCCCCAGCATTTT
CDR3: CASSEEARRSNQPQHF

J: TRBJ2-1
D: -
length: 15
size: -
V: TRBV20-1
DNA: TGCAGTGCCCCGCCCCTCTTAGATATCTACAATGAGCAGTTCTTC
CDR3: CSAPPLLDIYNEQFF

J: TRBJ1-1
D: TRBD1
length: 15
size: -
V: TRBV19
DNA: TGTGCCAGTATTCCAAGGACAGGGATGAACACTGAAGCTTTCTTT
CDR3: CASIPRTGMNTEAFF

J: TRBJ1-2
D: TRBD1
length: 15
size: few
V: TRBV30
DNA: TGTGCCTGGAGTGGGGACAGGGGGTACAACTATGGCTACACCTTC
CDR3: CAWSGDRGYNYGYTF

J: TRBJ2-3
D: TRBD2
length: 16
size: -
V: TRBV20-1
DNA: TGCAGTGCTAGAGCCGGACTAGCGGGGGGGACAGATACGCAGTATTTT
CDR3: CSARAGLAGGTDTQYF

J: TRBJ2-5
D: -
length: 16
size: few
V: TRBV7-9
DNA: TGTGCCAGCAGCTTAGCTAAAGTGGCATACCAAGAGACCCAGTACTTC
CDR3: CASSLAKVAYQETQYF

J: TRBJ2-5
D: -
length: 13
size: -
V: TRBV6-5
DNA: TGTGCCAGCAGTTACGGCCCCCAGGAGACCCAGTACTTC
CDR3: CASSYGPQETQYF

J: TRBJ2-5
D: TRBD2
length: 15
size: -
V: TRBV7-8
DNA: TGTGCCAGCAGCCGCACCTATGGACTAGCGGAGACCCAGTACTTC
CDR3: CASSRTYGLAETQYF

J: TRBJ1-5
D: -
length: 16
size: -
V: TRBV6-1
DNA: TGTGCCAGCAGCCGGGGCGGGCAATATAGCAATCAGCCCCAGCATTTT
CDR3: CASSRGGQYSNQPQHF

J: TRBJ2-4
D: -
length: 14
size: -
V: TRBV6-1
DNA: TGTGCCAGCAGTGCTCTAGGGGCGGGGAGCATTCAGTACTTC
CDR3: CASSALGAGSIQYF

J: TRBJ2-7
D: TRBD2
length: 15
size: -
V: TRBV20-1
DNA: TGCAGTGCTGATACTAGCGGTCTGAGCTCCTACGAGCAGTACTTC
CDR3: CSADTSGLSSYEQYF

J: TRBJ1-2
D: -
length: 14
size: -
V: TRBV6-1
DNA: TGTGCCAGCACCCACACGTTGGGGGACTATGGCTACACCTTC
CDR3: CASTHTLGDYGYTF

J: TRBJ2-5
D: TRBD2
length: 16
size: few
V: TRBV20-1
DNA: TGCAGTGCTCCGCGGAGGTGGCTAGCGGAGCAAGAGACCCAGTACTTC
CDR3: CSAPRRWLAEQETQYF

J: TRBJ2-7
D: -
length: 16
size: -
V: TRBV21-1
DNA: TGTGCCAGCAGACCTGCTGGGACAGGTCCCTACCACGAGCAGTACTTC
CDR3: CASRPAGTGPYHEQYF

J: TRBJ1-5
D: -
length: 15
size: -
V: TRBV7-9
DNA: TGTGCCAGCAGCCAGCTTCGGGGGAGCAATCAGCCCCAGCATTTT
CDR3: CASSQLRGSNQPQHF

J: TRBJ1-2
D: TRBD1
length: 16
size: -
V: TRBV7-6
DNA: TGTGCCAGCAGCTCCTACCGGGACAGGCCTAACTATGGCTACACCTTC
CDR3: CASSSYRDRPNYGYTF

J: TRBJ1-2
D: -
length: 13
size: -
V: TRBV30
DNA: TGTGCCTGGAGAGGAGGGGAACGGTATGGCTACACCTTC
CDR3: CAWRGGERYGYTF

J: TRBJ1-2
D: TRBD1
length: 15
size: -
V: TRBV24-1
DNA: TGTGCCACCAGTGACGTGGGACAGACAATCTATGGCTACACCTTC
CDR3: CATSDVGQTIYGYTF

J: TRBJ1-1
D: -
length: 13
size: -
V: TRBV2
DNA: TGTGCCAGCAGTGTGAGGATCGAGGGTGAAGCTTTCTTT
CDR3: CASSVRIEGEAFF

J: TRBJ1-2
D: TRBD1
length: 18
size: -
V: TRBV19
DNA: TGTGCCAGTAGTAAGAAGGGGACAGAGGATGTCCTTAACTATGGCTACACCTTC
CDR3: CASSKKGTEDVLNYGYTF

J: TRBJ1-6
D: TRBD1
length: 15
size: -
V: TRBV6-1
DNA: TGTGCCAGCAGTGAAGTTGGAGGGGGCGCTTCACCCCTCCACTTT
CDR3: CASSEVGGGASPLHF

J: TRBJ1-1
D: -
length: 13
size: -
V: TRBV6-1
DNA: TGTGCCAGCAGAGGACGGTTGAACACTGAAGCTTTCTTT
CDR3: CASRGRLNTEAFF

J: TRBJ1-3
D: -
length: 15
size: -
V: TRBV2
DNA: TGTGCCAGCAGTGATCGGGCCTCGGGAGGAAACACCATATATTTT
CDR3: CASSDRASGGNTIYF

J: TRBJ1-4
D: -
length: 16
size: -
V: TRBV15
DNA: TGTGCCACCAGCAGAGAAGCAGGCACTAGTCGGGAAAAACTGTTTTTT
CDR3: CATSREAGTSREKLFF

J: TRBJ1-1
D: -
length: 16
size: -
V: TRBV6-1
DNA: TGTGCCAGCAGTGTGCGTTCTTTTGGGTGGAGCCCTGAAGCTTTCTTT
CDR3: CASSVRSFGWSPEAFF

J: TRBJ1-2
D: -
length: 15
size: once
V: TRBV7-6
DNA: TGTGCCAGCAGCGAGAGGGGGGTCCGGAACTATGGCTACACCTTC
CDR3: CASSERGVRNYGYTF

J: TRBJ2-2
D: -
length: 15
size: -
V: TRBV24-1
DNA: TGTGCCACCAGTGACCACCGACAGTTCACCGGGGAGCTGTTTTTT
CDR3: CATSDHRQFTGELFF

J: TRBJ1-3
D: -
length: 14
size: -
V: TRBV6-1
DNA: TGTGCCAGCAGCGTGGGACTCTCTGGAAACACCATATATTTT
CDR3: CASSVGLSGNTIYF

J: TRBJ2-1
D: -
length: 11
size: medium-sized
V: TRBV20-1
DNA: TGCAGTGCAGAAAGCTACAATGAGCAGTTCTTC
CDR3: CSAESYNEQFF

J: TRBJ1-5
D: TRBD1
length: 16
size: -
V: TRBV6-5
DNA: TGTGCCAGCAGTTACTCACAGGGGGCCGGCAATCAGCCCCAGCATTTT
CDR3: CASSYSQGAGNQPQHF

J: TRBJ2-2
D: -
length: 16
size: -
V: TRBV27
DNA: TGTGCCAGCAGTTTAAGGTCAGGAGCGAACACCGGGGAGCTGTTTTTT
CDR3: CASSLRSGANTGELFF

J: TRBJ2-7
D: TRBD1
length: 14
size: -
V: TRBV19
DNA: TGTGCCAGTAGTTACGGGACAGGGGGCTACGAGCAGTACTTC
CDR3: CASSYGTGGYEQYF

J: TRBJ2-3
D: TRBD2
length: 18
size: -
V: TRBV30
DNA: TGTGCCTGGGGAGGACTAGCGGGGTCCCCGGATGCCCCAGATACGCAGTATTTT
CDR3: CAWGGLAGSPDAPDTQYF

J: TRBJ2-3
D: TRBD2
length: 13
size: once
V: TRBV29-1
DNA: TGCAGCGTTGATGACGGGGGGTGGGATACGCAGTATTTT
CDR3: CSVDDGGWDTQYF

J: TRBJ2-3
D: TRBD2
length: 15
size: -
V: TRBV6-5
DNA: TGTGCCAGCAGTTCCTGGGGGGGGGGAGGTGATACGCAGTATTTT
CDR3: CASSSWGGGGDTQYF

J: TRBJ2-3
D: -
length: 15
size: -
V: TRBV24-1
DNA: TGTGCCACCAGTTTTTCATCGGGCCAGACGGATACGCAGTATTTT
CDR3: CATSFSSGQTDTQYF

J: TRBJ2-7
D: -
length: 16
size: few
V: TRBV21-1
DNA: TGTGCCAGCAGCAAACCTCTTGGACAGGCCGTCTACGAGCAGTACTTC
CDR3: CASSKPLGQAVYEQYF

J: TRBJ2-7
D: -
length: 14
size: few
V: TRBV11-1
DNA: TGTGCCAGCAGCTTTACAGGCACATCCTACGAGCAGTACTTC
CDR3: CASSFTGTSYEQYF

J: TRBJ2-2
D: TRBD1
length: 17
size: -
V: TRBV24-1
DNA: TGTGCCACCAGTGACCCCTCCCGACAGGGGGCAGGCGGGGAGCTGTTTTTT
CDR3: CATSDPSRQGAGGELFF

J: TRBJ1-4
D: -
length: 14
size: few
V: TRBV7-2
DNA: TGTGCCAGCAGCCCCGAGGGAGACAGTGAAAAACTGTTTTTT
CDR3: CASSPEGDSEKLFF

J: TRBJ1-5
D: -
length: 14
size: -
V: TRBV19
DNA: TGTGCCAGTAGTATCAGGGGCGCGAGTCAGCCCCAGCATTTT
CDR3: CASSIRGASQPQHF

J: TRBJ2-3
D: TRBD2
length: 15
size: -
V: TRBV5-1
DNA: TGCGCCAGCAGCTTAACGGGGGGGCCCCCAGATACGCAGTATTTT
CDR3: CASSLTGGPPDTQYF

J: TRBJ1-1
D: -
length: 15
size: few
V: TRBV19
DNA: TGTGCCAGTAGTGCCTTCAGGGGACTGAACACTGAAGCTTTCTTT
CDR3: CASSAFRGLNTEAFF

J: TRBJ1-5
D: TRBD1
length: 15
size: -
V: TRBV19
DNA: TGTGCCAGTAGTATTCGGGACAGGGGGCTTCAGCCCCAGCATTTT
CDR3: CASSIRDRGLQPQHF

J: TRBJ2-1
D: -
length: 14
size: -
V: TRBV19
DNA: TGTGCCAGTAAACGGGGATTAACCTACAATGAGCAGTTCTTC
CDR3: CASKRGLTYNEQFF